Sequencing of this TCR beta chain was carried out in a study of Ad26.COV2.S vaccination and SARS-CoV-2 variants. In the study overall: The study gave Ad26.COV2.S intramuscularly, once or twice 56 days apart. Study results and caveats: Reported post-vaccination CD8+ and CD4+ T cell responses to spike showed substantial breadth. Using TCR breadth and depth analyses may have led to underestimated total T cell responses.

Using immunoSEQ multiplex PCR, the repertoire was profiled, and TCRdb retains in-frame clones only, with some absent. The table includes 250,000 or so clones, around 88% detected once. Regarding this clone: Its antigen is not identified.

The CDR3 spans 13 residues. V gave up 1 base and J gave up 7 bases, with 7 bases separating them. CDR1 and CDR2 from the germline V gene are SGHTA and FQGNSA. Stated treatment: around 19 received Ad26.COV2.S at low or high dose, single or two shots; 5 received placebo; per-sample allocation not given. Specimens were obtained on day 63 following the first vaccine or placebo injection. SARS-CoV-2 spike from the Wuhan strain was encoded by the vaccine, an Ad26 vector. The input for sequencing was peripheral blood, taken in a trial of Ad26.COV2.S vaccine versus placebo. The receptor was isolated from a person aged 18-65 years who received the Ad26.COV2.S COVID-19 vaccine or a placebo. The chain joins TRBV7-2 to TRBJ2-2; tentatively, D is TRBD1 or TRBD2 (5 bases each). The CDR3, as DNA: TGTGCCAGCAGCTTAGGGGGGTTCGGGGAGCTGTTTTTT. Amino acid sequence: CASSLGGFGELFF.